These 20 T cell receptor beta chains came from one sample sequenced in a study of T cells after posttransplantation cyclophosphamide. The protocol was immunoSEQ multiplex PCR, while the TCRdb copy is restricted to in-frame clones and leaves out a portion. Of around 18,000 clones in the sample, roughly 73% are singletons; the top ten hold under 35%. Busulfan-fludarabine conditioning, marrow transplant, and cyclophosphamide on days +3 and +4 were administered. Sequencing used CD8+ T cells sorted from PBMCs, obtained approximately 2,000 days after a stem cell transplant with posttransplant cyclophosphamide. The receptors were sampled from a female patient in her thirties or forties who received an allogeneic stem cell transplant from a related donor, was CMV-positive, and had no GVHD. The graft donor may have contributed some T cells.

This chain uses TRBV7-2 with TRBJ1-1, with TRBD1 matching over 8 bases. The CDR3 is 15 residues long. The V gene's germline CDR1 is SGHTA and CDR2 FQGNSA. V gave up 1 base and J gave up 8 bases; unmatched junction bases: 9. CDR3 nucleotide sequence: TGTGCCAGCAGCTTAGGGGCAGGGGGCACCTACGAAGCTTTCTTT. Amino acid sequence: CASSLGAGGTYEAFF.

V and J are TRBV27 and TRBJ1-6; 8 bases are a match to TRBD1. This CDR3 has 14 amino acids. The V gene's germline CDR1 is MNHEY and CDR2 SMNVEV (reference sequence). With 5 bases clipped from V and 7 bases from J, the junction kept 4 bases outside the gene matches. The CDR3 region has the DNA TGTGCCAGCAGTCGGACAGGGAGGAATTCACCCCTCCACTTT. Protein sequence: CASSRTGRNSPLHF.

The chain combines TRBV15 with TRBJ2-5; 7 bases fit TRBD1. The germline V gene has CDR1 LNHNV and CDR2 YYDKDF (reference sequence). V gave up 5 bases and J gave up 3 bases; unmatched junction bases: 3. This CDR3 comprises 13 residues. The CDR3 DNA sequence: TGTGCCACCAGCGGGGACAGCAAAGAGACCCAGTACTTC. Translated: CATSGDSKETQYF.

The chain carries TRBV14 and TRBJ2-2, with 8 bases that match TRBD1. The germline CDR1 and CDR2 sequences are SGHDN and FVKESK. J was trimmed by 3 bases and V by 3 bases; bases with no gene match: 6. There are 16 residues in the CDR3. CDR3 nucleotides: TGTGCCAGCAGCCATGTATACAGGGGGGACACCGGGGAGCTGTTTTTT. This codes for CASSHVYRGDTGELFF.

This clone has a handful of counts. The J gene is TRBJ2-7, the V gene TRBV7-9, with 8 positions matching TRBD1. V gave up 5 bases and J gave up 3 bases; unmatched junction bases: 6. Germline values: CDR1 SEHNR, CDR2 FQNEAQ (reference sequence). The CDR3 sequence is 14 residues long. The chain's CDR3 is CASSTGQGNYEQYF. CDR3 sequence (DNA): TGTGCCAGCAGCACCGGACAGGGAAACTACGAGCAGTACTTC.

As DNA, the CDR3 is TGTGCCAGCAGCGTTGACAGAGAGCAGTTCTTC. Protein sequence: CASSVDREQFF. The genes are TRBV9 and TRBJ2-1; D possibly corresponds to TRBD1 (5 bases). The CDR3 is 11 amino acids. Germline CDR1 and CDR2: SGDLS and YYNGEE. V lost 2 bases, J lost 10 bases, and 7 bases lay in between.

The chain has TRBV5-6 and TRBJ2-1; D may be TRBD2 (5 bases). The CDR3 loop spans 14 amino acids. Trimming shortened V by 0 bases and J by 4 bases, and 8 bases separated the two germline ends. Germline V CDR1 and CDR2: SGHDT, YYEEEE. The CDR3 here is CASSLVGGYNEQFF. CDR3 sequence (DNA): TGTGCCAGCAGCTTGGTCGGCGGGTACAATGAGCAGTTCTTC.

The rearrangement uses TRBV7-9 and TRBJ2-7, with D tentatively TRBD1 (6 bases). This CDR3 region has 13 residues. CDR1 SEHNR and CDR2 FQNEAQ come from the germline V gene (reference sequence). V was clipped by 8 bases and J by 3 bases, with 14 bases between them. The CDR3 DNA is TGTGCCAGCGTCCCACAGGGAAGCTACGAGCAGTACTTC. Its protein is CASVPQGSYEQYF.

J is TRBJ2-7 and V is TRBV19; D gene unclear. CDR1 LNHDA and CDR2 SQIVND come from the germline V gene (reference sequence). Trimming stripped 0 bases from V and 2 bases from J, with 5 bases between. The CDR3 loop spans 13 amino acids. The CDR3 spells CASSIDLAYEQYF. The CDR3 DNA is TGTGCCAGTAGTATAGATCTCGCCTACGAGCAGTACTTC.

With respect to this clone: The junction and the germline gene differ at one end; a read error may be behind it. The chain is built from TRBV28 and TRBJ2-3; 9 nucleotides agree with TRBD2. The length of the CDR3 is 15 residues. From germline, CDR1 is MDHEN and CDR2 SYDVKM. For the CDR3, the DNA is TGTGCCAGCAGTTTACGCGGGACTAGCAGAGATACGCAGTATTTT. Translation: CASSLRGTSRDTQYF.

This chain uses TRBV6-5 with TRBJ1-6; D is uncertain. Germline CDR1 reads MNHEY; CDR2 reads SVGAGI. The CDR3 loop spans 13 amino acids. The V and J ends lost 11 bases and 9 bases respectively, with 17 bases between them. CDR3 amino acids: CAPPDRVGSPLHF. The CDR3, as DNA: TGTGCCCCCCCGGATCGGGTGGGTTCACCCCTCCACTTT.

The chain has TRBV7-9 and TRBJ1-4; 12 bases are a match to TRBD1. The CDR3 loop spans 17 amino acids. Germline trimming cut 2 bases from V and 7 bases from J; bases unmatched to any gene: 8. Looked up from germline, CDR1 is SEHNR and CDR2 is FQNEAQ (reference sequence). CDR3 in amino acids: CASSLIGTGGIGEKLFF. In nucleotides, the CDR3 is TGTGCCAGCAGCTTAATAGGGACAGGGGGCATCGGTGAAAAACTGTTTTTT.

The V call is TRBV13, the J call TRBJ1-4, with 10 bases matching TRBD1. The germline V gene encodes CDR1 PRHDT and CDR2 FYEKMQ (reference sequence). Unmatched junction bases numbered 7, after V lost 4 bases and J lost 8 bases. This CDR3 is built from 15 residues. The CDR3 DNA sequence: TGTGCCAGCAGCTCCCGGGACAGGGGACAGGAAAAACTGTTTTTT. Protein product: CASSSRDRGQEKLFF.

The chain joins TRBV27 to TRBJ2-7; 7 bases are shared with TRBD1. The germline gives CDR1 MNHEY, CDR2 SMNVEV (reference sequence). This CDR3 contains 15 residues. The V and J ends lost 7 bases and 1 base, in that order; junction bases with no gene match: 10. The CDR3 loop is CASTLSGTASYEQYF. Here the CDR3 DNA reads TGTGCCAGCACCCTTTCCGGGACAGCTTCCTACGAGCAGTACTTC.

This sequence joins TRBV5-6 and TRBJ2-5; 9 positions agree with TRBD1. With V trimmed by 0 bases and J by 2 bases, 5 bases remained unmatched. Per the germline V gene, CDR1 is SGHDT and CDR2 is YYEEEE. This CDR3 is built from 16 residues. This CDR3 reads CASSLGTGVKQETQYF. The CDR3 DNA sequence: TGTGCCAGCAGCTTGGGGACAGGGGTTAAGCAAGAGACCCAGTACTTC. The whole variable domain, remainder taken from reference TRBV5-6 and TRBJ2-5, is DAGVTQSPTHLIKTRGQQVTLRCSPKSGHDTVSWYQQALGQGPQFIFQYYEEEERQRGNFPDRFSGHQFPNYSSELNVNALLLGDSALYLCASSLGTGVKQETQYFGPGTRLLVL.

CDR3 DNA sequence: TGCGCCAGCAGCCAAGGATCTTGGGACTCCGAAGCTTTCTTT. Protein product: CASSQGSWDSEAFF. The V and J genes are TRBV4-1 and TRBJ1-1; D perhaps matches TRBD1 (5 bases). V was trimmed by 1 base and J by 8 bases, leaving 14 bases between them. CDR3 length: 14 residues. CDR1 MGHRA and CDR2 YSYEKL come from the germline V gene.

This CDR3 is CASSLGQGIHEQYF. The CDR3 region has the DNA TGCGCCAGCAGCTTGGGACAGGGGATCCACGAGCAGTACTTC. V and J are TRBV5-1 and TRBJ2-7; TRBD1 matches at 8 bases. The junction had 4 bases not matched to a gene; V was cut back by 0 bases and J by 5 bases. The CDR3 contains 14 residues. Per the germline V gene, CDR1 is SGHRS and CDR2 is YFSETQ.

Notes on this clone: A junction end diverges from the germline sequence, so it may reflect a read error. J is TRBJ2-3 and V is TRBV2, with D perhaps being TRBD1 or TRBD2 (5 bases each). There are 15 residues in the CDR3. CDR1 is SNHLY, CDR2 FYNNEI, per germline. The CDR3 is CASSEGVRGIDTQYF. CDR3 bases: TGTGCCAGCAGCGAAGGGGTACGAGGGATAGATACGCAGTATTTT.

This clone has a handful of counts. V is TRBV4-1 and J is TRBJ2-7; a possible D gene is TRBD1 (6 bases). Germline CDR1 reads MGHRA; CDR2 reads YSYEKL. This CDR3 contains 14 residues. V was pared by 1 base and J by 4 bases, with 11 bases between. Here the CDR3 reads CASSQGAGVYEQYF. CDR3 bases: TGCGCCAGCAGCCAAGGGGCAGGGGTTTACGAGCAGTACTTC.

The J gene is TRBJ2-1, the V gene TRBV27, with D maybe TRBD2 (5 bases). The germline V gene encodes CDR1 MNHEY and CDR2 SMNVEV (reference sequence). This CDR3 is built from 18 residues. Trimming stripped 5 bases from V and 6 bases from J, with 26 bases between. The DNA of the CDR3 is TGTGCCAGCAGTCGACTCCTAGAAGCCTCAGGTGGACTCAATGAGCAGTTCTTC. Translated: CASSRLLEASGGLNEQFF.